Listed here are 9 T cell receptor beta chains from one sample, sequenced in a study of response to subunit inactivated influenza vaccine. From the RT-PCR reads, TCRdb called clonotypes with MiXCR, one entry per CDR3 protein. The table shows 530,000 or so distinct CDR3 sequences, with 12% to 15% occurring only once. The source was PBMCs from blood, collected approximately 13 days after vaccination. The receptors originated from a man aged 45-65 years who received an inactivated influenza vaccine.

The CDR3 bases are TGTGCCAGCTCACCACCAGGTCGAGAAAAACTGTTTTTT. Amino acid sequence: CASSPPGREKLFF. V gene TRBV18 combines with J gene TRBJ1-4; D is unclear. CDR3 length equals 13 residues. The germline V gene has CDR1 KGHSH and CDR2 LQKENI. V lost 0 bases to trimming and J lost 8 bases, with 7 bases between them. Full variable domain (rest looked up from reference TRBV18 and TRBJ1-4): NAGVMQNPRHLVRRRGQEARLRCSPMKGHSHVYWYRQLPEEGLKFMVYLQKENIIDESGMPKERFSAEFPKEGPSILRIQQVVRGDSAAYFCASSPPGREKLFFGSGTQLSVL.

There are a few counts of this clonotype. The rearrangement links TRBV20-1 to TRBJ1-2, with D perhaps matching TRBD1 (5 bases). Germline V gene sequence: CDR1 DFQATT, CDR2 SNEGSKA (reference sequence). The CDR3 runs to 14 residues. Trimming took off 0 bases at V and 8 bases at J, with 16 bases between the two ends. CDR3 sequence reads: CSARDHRGPQGYTF. CDR3 in DNA: TGCAGTGCTAGAGATCATCGGGGCCCCCAGGGCTACACCTTC.

V usage is TRBV11-2 and J usage is TRBJ1-4; no clear D gene. In germline, CDR1 is SGHAT, CDR2 FQNNGV. Trimming shortened V by 5 bases and J by 7 bases, and 17 bases separated the two germline ends. The CDR3 totals 15 residues. CDR3 protein: CASSAGYAAGEKLFF. CDR3 bases: TGTGCCAGCAGCGCGGGTTACGCGGCGGGTGAAAAACTGTTTTTT.

This clonotype was detected many times. This chain joins TRBV20-1 and TRBJ1-6; no firm D call. There are 15 residues in the CDR3. Germline V gives CDR1 DFQATT, CDR2 SNEGSKA (reference sequence). V dropped 1 base and J dropped 7 bases, with 14 bases sitting between them. The CDR3, as DNA: TGCAGTGCTAGAGCGCCGGCAGGCCGGAATTCACCCCTCCACTTT. Its protein is CSARAPAGRNSPLHF.

This clonotype has just a few counts. The V and J genes are TRBV2 and TRBJ2-7; D may be TRBD1 (6 bases). This CDR3 region has 14 residues. The germline gives CDR1 SNHLY, CDR2 FYNNEI. V lost 4 bases to trimming and J lost 1 base, with 11 bases between them. This CDR3 reads CASSGPGQSYEQYF. In DNA, the CDR3 is TGTGCCAGCAGTGGCCCCGGACAGTCCTACGAGCAGTACTTC.

Notes on this clonotype: One base away lies a much larger clone, so this may be a sequencing read error. This chain connects TRBV5-1 to TRBJ2-1, with 8 nucleotides matching TRBD1. CDR1 and CDR2 from the germline V gene are SGHRS and YFSETQ. This CDR3 comprises 15 residues. DNA for the CDR3: TGCGTCAGCAGCGTTGGGGACAGGCCGATCAATGAGCAGTTCTTC. Protein sequence: CVSSVGDRPINEQFF.

The gene calls are TRBV6-2 or TRBV6-3 and TRBJ1-6; D ambiguous. With 2 bases removed from V and 5 bases from J, the gap between germline ends came to 7 bases. This CDR3 has 14 amino acids. The germline V gene encodes CDR1 MNHEY and CDR2 SVGEGT. DNA for the CDR3: TGTGCCAGCAGTTACCGACGGAATAATTCACCCCTCCACTTT. As protein: CASSYRRNNSPLHF.

The chain is built from TRBV3-1 and TRBJ1-1; D gene uncertain. Looked up from germline, CDR1 is LGHDT and CDR2 is YNNKEL (reference sequence). The V and J ends lost 6 bases and 0 bases respectively, with 14 bases between them. CDR3 length: 15 amino acids. The CDR3 DNA reads as TGTGCCAGCAGTCTAAACCAACGGGTGAACACTGAAGCTTTCTTT. This sequence encodes CASSLNQRVNTEAFF.

V gene TRBV2 combines with J gene TRBJ2-7; weak D call: TRBD2 (6 bases). V lost 10 bases, J lost 6 bases, and 13 bases lay in between. CDR3 length: 11 residues. Per the germline V gene, CDR1 is SNHLY and CDR2 is FYNNEI. CDR3 DNA: TGTGCCATTCCGCTCGGGGGCGAGCAGTACTTC. Amino acids: CAIPLGGEQYF. Filled out from reference TRBV2 and TRBJ2-7, the complete variable domain reads EPEVTQTPSHQVTQMGQEVILRCVPISNHLYFYWYRQILGQKVEFLVSFYNNEISEKSEIFDDQFSVERPDGSNFTLKIRSTKLEDSAMYFCAIPLGGEQYFGPGTRLTVT.